This TCR beta chain appears in the sequencing data of a study of T cells after yellow fever vaccination. Study-wide points: Compared with primary, the secondary response was weaker and peaked at day 5, not 15. Reappearing after the booster were most of the clones from primary vaccination (less than 97% CD4, approximately 85% CD8). A minor fraction of clonotypes spanned both CD4 and CD8 compartments.

The CDR3 length is 14 residues. The V gene's germline CDR1 is MNHEY and CDR2 SMNVEV (reference sequence). V gave up 8 bases and J gave up 3 bases, with 14 bases separating them. Template switching with 5'RACE generated the TCR cDNA and added a universal primer site and UMIs. MiXCR, applied by TCRdb to the 5' RACE reads, yields one record per CDR3 protein. The sample lists a few hundred thousand distinct CDR3 sequences; approximately 8% were seen once. A remark on this clonotype: As yet, its antigen is unknown.

This TCR was sampled from a man aged 18 to 30 who received the YFV17D yellow fever vaccine. Sequenced material: PBMCs, taken about 49 days after the first yellow fever vaccination. The chain recombines TRBV27 with TRBJ2-1; D gene ambiguous. The CDR3 is CASATPPFYNEQFF. As DNA, the CDR3 is TGTGCCAGCGCAACCCCCCCTTTCTACAATGAGCAGTTCTTC.